The 23 T cell receptor beta chains given below trace back to one sample, sequenced in a study of blood T cell repertoires in COVID-19. Sequencing used immunoSEQ multiplex PCR; TCRdb keeps in-frame clones, though not all of them. The sample has almost 200,000 clones, around 85% seen once. Sequences were obtained from peripheral blood. The receptors come from a man in his sixties with COVID-19, enrolled during active disease.

The chain employs TRBV7-9 and TRBJ1-6; 8 bases are shared with TRBD1. V was pared by 6 bases and J by 9 bases, with 10 bases of the junction left unmatched. The CDR3 extends over 15 amino acids. Germline loops: CDR1 SEHNR, CDR2 FQNEAQ (reference sequence). In nucleotides, the CDR3 is TGTGCCAGCAGGACAGGACAGGGTGGAAGTTCACCCCTCCACTTT. The encoded protein is CASRTGQGGSSPLHF.

The V call is TRBV19, the J call TRBJ2-5; 7 bases match TRBD1. The germline CDR1 and CDR2 sequences are LNHDA and SQIVND (reference sequence). The CDR3 covers 19 residues. V lost 3 bases, J lost 2 bases, and 18 bases stayed unmatched. The CDR3 DNA reads as TGTGCCAGTAGTATTTCGTGGGGACACCTACTCAGGGGGCAAGAGACCCAGTACTTC. Its translation: CASSISWGHLLRGQETQYF.

In its sample, this clone was seen a few times. The chain combines TRBV4-2 with TRBJ1-5; the D is unclear. The V gene's germline CDR1 is LGHNA and CDR2 YNFKEQ. Deletions cut 0 bases from V and 3 bases from J, with 9 bases between. This CDR3 comprises 15 residues. CDR3 sequence: CASSQEYRINQPQHF. The CDR3 DNA is TGTGCCAGCAGCCAAGAGTACAGAATCAATCAGCCCCAGCATTTT.

V usage is TRBV5-1 and J usage is TRBJ2-1, with TRBD2 matching over 8 bases. The CDR3 has 16 residues. The trim removed 5 bases at V and 0 bases at J, leaving 7 bases unmatched. Germline CDR1 is SGHRS and CDR2 is YFSETQ. CDR3 residues: CASRPVSGSSYNEQFF. Here the CDR3 DNA reads TGCGCCAGCAGACCCGTCAGCGGGAGCTCCTACAATGAGCAGTTCTTC.

The chain is built from TRBV28 and TRBJ2-2, with 7 bases aligning to TRBD1. The CDR3 extends over 15 amino acids. J was trimmed by 2 bases and V by 3 bases; bases with no gene match: 3. In germline, CDR1 is MDHEN, CDR2 SYDVKM. The CDR3 DNA is TGTGCCAGCAGTTTCGGGACAGAAAACACCGGGGAGCTGTTTTTT. Translating gives CASSFGTENTGELFF.

The V call is TRBV10-3, the J call TRBJ1-1; maybe TRBD1 (5 bases). CDR1 ENHRY and CDR2 SYGVKD come from the germline V gene. The length of the CDR3 is 15 residues. The ends were cut back, 11 bases at V and 7 bases at J, with 26 bases in the middle. DNA for the CDR3: TGTGCCGCCCAGAGGTCGGGGGAAAGTCGCGGTGAAGCTTTCTTT. Its protein product is CAAQRSGESRGEAFF.

The gene calls are TRBV9 and TRBJ2-1, with 11 bases that match TRBD2. Losses at the gene ends were 1 base for V and 5 bases for J; bases not matched to a gene: 14. The CDR3 is 19 residues long. Germline CDR1 reads SGDLS; CDR2 reads YYNGEE. As DNA, the CDR3 is TGTGCCAGCAGCGTAAGCCGGCACCCACCTAGCGGGAGGAACAATGAGCAGTTCTTC. It encodes CASSVSRHPPSGRNNEQFF.

The chain uses TRBV9 and TRBJ1-5, with D perhaps matching TRBD1 (6 bases). V gave up 2 bases and J gave up 3 bases, with 12 bases separating them. Germline-derived CDR1 and CDR2 are SGDLS and YYNGEE. This CDR3 has 15 residues. CDR3 sequence reads: CASSVSGDPNQPQHF. CDR3 nucleotides: TGTGCCAGCAGCGTTTCAGGGGACCCCAATCAGCCCCAGCATTTT.

The rearrangement uses TRBV4-2 and TRBJ2-7; TRBD1 aligns across 7 bases. CDR3 length: 16 amino acids. Trimming at V came to 4 bases and at J to 3 bases, leaving 12 bases not matched to a gene. From germline, CDR1 is LGHNA and CDR2 YNFKEQ. The CDR3 protein is CASSPRQGRFLYEQYF. Written as DNA, the CDR3 is TGTGCCAGCAGCCCACGACAGGGAAGATTCCTCTACGAGCAGTACTTC.

The chain carries TRBV4-1 and TRBJ1-1, with 11 bases aligning to TRBD1. This CDR3 contains 15 residues. V gave up 3 bases and J gave up 4 bases; unmatched junction bases: 4. Germline V gene data show CDR1 as MGHRA and CDR2 as YSYEKL. DNA for the CDR3: TGCGCCAGCAGCCACCCGGGACAGGGGGGCACTGAAGCTTTCTTT. This codes for CASSHPGQGGTEAFF.

DNA for the CDR3: TGTGCCAGCAGTTTACAGGAACGCAGTGGCTACACCTTC. This gives the protein CASSLQERSGYTF. The chain is built from TRBV28 and TRBJ1-2; no definite D call. The CDR3 totals 13 residues. Trimming shortened V by 2 bases and J by 7 bases, and 11 bases separated the two germline ends. CDR1 is MDHEN and CDR2 is SYDVKM in the germline V gene.

CDR3 region: CASRLGSEETQYF. CDR3 DNA sequence: TGTGCCAGCAGACTAGGGTCCGAGGAGACCCAGTACTTC. This chain joins TRBV7-7 and TRBJ2-5; weak D call: TRBD2 (5 bases). The CDR3 contains 13 residues. Germline V gene sequence: CDR1 SSHAT, CDR2 FNYEAQ (reference sequence). Trimming cost V 6 bases and J 5 bases, with 13 bases left between them.

V is TRBV24-1 and J is TRBJ2-2; TRBD1 matches 8 bases. With V trimmed by 4 bases and J by 4 bases, 4 bases remained unmatched. Germline CDR1 is KGHDR and CDR2 is SFDVKD. This CDR3 contains 15 residues. As DNA, the CDR3 is TGTGCCACCAGTGACCAGGACAGGGCCACCGGGGAGCTGTTTTTT. Translation: CATSDQDRATGELFF.

The chain recombines TRBV9 with TRBJ2-1, with TRBD2 matching 9 bases. CDR1 is SGDLS and CDR2 is YYNGEE in the germline V gene. V dropped 2 bases and J dropped 2; count of bases not matched to a gene: 8. This CDR3 contains 17 residues. The CDR3 nucleotides read TGTGCCAGCAGCGTCACTGGGACTAGCAACACCTACAATGAGCAGTTCTTC. Amino acids: CASSVTGTSNTYNEQFF.

This chain joins TRBV11-2 and TRBJ2-7, with 8 bases matching TRBD1. Losses at the gene ends were 4 bases for V and 9 bases for J; bases not matched to a gene: 11. CDR3 length: 14 residues. Germline V gene sequence: CDR1 SGHAT, CDR2 FQNNGV. CDR3 protein: CASSSHPGTGVQYF. CDR3 bases: TGTGCCAGCAGCTCTCATCCCGGGACAGGAGTGCAGTACTTC.

The DNA for the CDR3 is TGTGCCATCAGTGACAGGTTGGACTATGGCTACACCTTC. It encodes CAISDRLDYGYTF. The chain links TRBV10-3 to TRBJ1-2; D gene uncertain. Trimming shortened V by 3 bases and J by 3 bases, and 8 bases separated the two germline ends. CDR1 is ENHRY and CDR2 is SYGVKD in the germline V gene. The CDR3 length is 13 residues.

The chain has TRBV24-1 and TRBJ2-2; the D gene is possibly TRBD1 (6 bases). Germline loops: CDR1 KGHDR, CDR2 SFDVKD. This CDR3 is 14 amino acids long. The germline V and J ends were trimmed by 8 bases and 1 base, with 10 bases remaining between them. The CDR3 loop reads CATMAGENTGELFF. CDR3 nucleotides: TGTGCCACCATGGCAGGGGAGAACACCGGGGAGCTGTTTTTT.

The V call is TRBV5-1, the J call TRBJ2-7; TRBD2 is a possible D gene (5 bases). The V gene's germline CDR1 is SGHRS and CDR2 YFSETQ. Trimming removed 7 bases at V and 0 bases at J, with 11 bases between. The CDR3 extends over 13 amino acids. In DNA, the CDR3 is TGCGCCAGCGCCGGGCTAGCCTCCTACGAGCAGTACTTC. This gives the protein CASAGLASYEQYF.

Worth noting for this clone: In the same sample, other DNA sequences code for this CDR3. The chain couples TRBV30 to TRBJ2-2, with TRBD2 matching 14 bases. J lost 8 bases, V lost 5 bases, and 10 bases had no gene match. This CDR3 is built from 16 residues. Germline V lookup: CDR1 GTSNPN, CDR2 SVGIG (reference sequence). The CDR3 loop reads CAWDPGTSGSTGELFF. In nucleotides, the CDR3 is TGTGCCTGGGACCCCGGGACTAGCGGGAGCACTGGGGAGCTGTTTTTT. Filled out from reference TRBV30 and TRBJ2-2, the complete variable domain reads SQTIHQWPATLVQPVGSPLSLECTVEGTSNPNLYWYRQAAGRGLQLLFYSVGIGQISSEVPQNLSASRPQDRQFILSSKKLLLSDSGFYLCAWDPGTSGSTGELFFGEGSRLTVL.

V usage is TRBV11-2 and J usage is TRBJ1-6; the D gene is possibly TRBD1 (5 bases). Trimming left V 0 bases short and J 9 bases short, with 9 bases between. Germline loops: CDR1 SGHAT, CDR2 FQNNGV. This CDR3 spans 14 amino acids. CDR3 amino acids: CASSLDPGFSPLHF. The DNA for the CDR3 is TGTGCCAGCAGCTTAGATCCAGGGTTTTCACCCCTCCACTTT.

The J gene is TRBJ1-2, the V gene TRBV6-1; a weak D match, TRBD1 (5 bases). Germline CDR1 and CDR2: MNHNS and SASEGT. The CDR3 length is 15 residues. V lost 2 bases and J lost 0, with 10 bases in between. The CDR3 region has the DNA TGTGCCAGCAGTGAAATCGGACAACCTAACTATGGCTACACCTTC. Translated: CASSEIGQPNYGYTF.

The sample holds one count of this clone. The chain has TRBV7-9 and TRBJ1-1; 9 bases match TRBD1. V dropped 5 bases and J dropped 4; count of bases not matched to a gene: 5. Germline CDR1 is SEHNR and CDR2 is FQNEAQ (reference sequence). The CDR3 loop spans 14 amino acids. CDR3 amino acids: CASSTTGGGTEAFF. CDR3 bases: TGTGCCAGCAGCACCACAGGGGGCGGCACTGAAGCTTTCTTT.

A few counts support this clone. This chain uses TRBV9 with TRBJ1-6, with a tentative D call TRBD1 (6 bases). The CDR3 extends over 15 amino acids. CDR1 SGDLS and CDR2 YYNGEE come from the germline V gene. The V end was cut by 0 bases, the J end by 10 bases, with 14 bases between. CDR3 loop: CASSVEPGAVSPLHF. Here the CDR3 DNA reads TGTGCCAGCAGCGTAGAACCAGGGGCAGTATCACCCCTCCACTTT.